The 17 T cell receptor beta chains given below trace back to one sample, sequenced in a study of OX40 agonist ivuxolimab in advanced cancers. Clones were sequenced by immunoSEQ multiplex PCR, and TCRdb holds only the in-frame ones, with some missing. The sample records about 22,000 clones, about nine tenths being singletons. The starting material was CD4+ or CD8+ T cells sorted from blood, obtained in a trial of the OX40 agonist ivuxolimab. The receptors stem from an adult with an advanced solid tumor such as melanoma, head and neck, liver or kidney cancer.

The chain joins TRBV20-1 to TRBJ1-1; D remains ambiguous. The germline CDR1 and CDR2 sequences are DFQATT and SNEGSKA (reference sequence). This CDR3 is 9 amino acids long. V lost 5 bases and J lost 8, with 6 bases in between. This CDR3 reads CSADLEAFF. The CDR3 DNA is TGCAGTGCTGATCTGGAAGCTTTCTTT.

The gene calls are TRBV2 and TRBJ1-1, with 12 bases identical to TRBD1. This CDR3 spans 16 amino acids. Germline lookup yields CDR1 SNHLY and CDR2 FYNNEI. J lost 0 bases, V lost 5 bases, and 4 bases had no gene match. The CDR3: CASSRGTGGLNTEAFF. CDR3 nucleotide sequence: TGTGCCAGCAGTCGGGGGACAGGGGGCTTGAACACTGAAGCTTTCTTT.

The chain joins TRBV25-1 to TRBJ2-1; no reliable D call. Germline assignment: CDR1 MGHDK and CDR2 SYGVNS. V lost 8 bases and J lost 0, with 5 bases in between. The CDR3 has 12 residues. CDR3: CASSGSYNEQFF. Written as DNA, the CDR3 is TGTGCCAGCTCTGGCTCCTACAATGAGCAGTTCTTC.

This clone appeared a single time. This chain joins TRBV9 and TRBJ1-3; no clear D. Germline assignment: CDR1 SGDLS and CDR2 YYNGEE. The CDR3 has 17 amino acids. The V end lost 4 bases, the J end lost 0 bases, and 17 bases lay between the germline ends. The CDR3 nucleotides are TGTGCCAGCAGCTCTCGCCCGGGAGAACACTCTGGAAACACCATATATTTT. It specifies CASSSRPGEHSGNTIYF.

This clone was picked up one time. The chain uses TRBV9 and TRBJ2-2, with a possible D match to TRBD1 (6 bases). Germline-derived CDR1 and CDR2 are SGDLS and YYNGEE. Between the trimmed V and J ends, which lost 3 bases and 1 base, there was a span of 10 bases. This CDR3 has 15 residues. CDR3: CASSAPGQNTGELFF. The CDR3 DNA is TGTGCCAGCAGCGCGCCGGGACAGAACACCGGGGAGCTGTTTTTT.

The genes are TRBV28 and TRBJ2-7; D not resolved. Germline CDR1 and CDR2: MDHEN and SYDVKM. This CDR3 contains 14 residues. V was shortened by 7 bases and J by 2 bases, with 15 bases between the two germline ends. As DNA, the CDR3 is TGTGCCAGCACGCGAGGCGACCTAACCTACGAGCAGTACTTC. Its translation is CASTRGDLTYEQYF.

This chain joins TRBV11-2 and TRBJ1-2, with 7 positions matching TRBD1. V shed 5 bases and J 8 bases; nucleotides not matched to a gene: 14. The germline gives CDR1 SGHAT, CDR2 FQNNGV. The CDR3 is 15 residues long. This CDR3 reads CASSSDRAPLRGYTF. CDR3 bases: TGTGCCAGCAGCAGCGACAGGGCCCCATTGAGGGGCTACACCTTC.

This rearrangement joins TRBV6-5 to TRBJ2-7, with 10 nucleotides matching TRBD1. The CDR3 extends over 13 amino acids. V lost 7 bases, J lost 5 bases, and 5 bases stayed unmatched. CDR1 and CDR2 (germline): MNHEY, SVGAGI. The CDR3 DNA reads TGTGCCAGCACTAGGACAGGGGGGGACGAGCAGTACTTC. It encodes CASTRTGGDEQYF.

The rearrangement uses TRBV7-2 and TRBJ1-3; 7 positions match TRBD1. The CDR3 length is 15 residues. Per the germline V gene, CDR1 is SGHTA and CDR2 is FQGNSA. The J segment lost 0 bases and the V segment lost 5 bases, leaving 4 bases of the junction unmatched. CDR3 bases: TGTGCCAGCAGCCTGACAGGGCTCTCTGGAAACACCATATATTTT. This sequence encodes CASSLTGLSGNTIYF.

The chain uses TRBV7-2 and TRBJ2-5, with D unclear. V shed 1 base and J shed 5 bases, with 11 bases lying between them. CDR1 and CDR2 from the germline V gene are SGHTA and FQGNSA. CDR3 size: 14 residues. The CDR3 sequence is CASSLGVLGETQYF. CDR3 nucleotide sequence: TGTGCCAGCAGCTTAGGGGTACTTGGGGAGACCCAGTACTTC. Using reference TRBV7-2 and TRBJ2-5 for the parts outside the CDR3, the full variable domain is GAGVSQSPSNKVTEKGKDVELRCDPISGHTALYWYRQSLGQGLEFLIYFQGNSAPDKSGLPSDRFSAERTGGSVSTLTIQRTQQEDSAVYLCASSLGVLGETQYFGPGTRLLVL.

This chain joins TRBV14 and TRBJ2-7; D is unresolved. Per germline, CDR1 SGHDN and CDR2 FVKESK. V lost 2 bases and J lost 2, with 4 bases in between. This CDR3 region has 12 residues. CDR3 nucleotide sequence: TGTGCCAGCAGCCAAACTACCTACGAGCAGTACTTC. Protein: CASSQTTYEQYF.

The J gene is TRBJ2-7, the V gene TRBV5-5, with 9 bases lining up with TRBD1. Germline values: CDR1 SGHKS, CDR2 YYEKEE (reference sequence). J gave up 4 bases and V 5 bases, and 7 bases lay outside the gene matches. This CDR3 contains 14 residues. The CDR3 loop is CASSFRDRDYEQYF. DNA for the CDR3: TGTGCCAGCAGTTTCCGGGACAGGGATTACGAGCAGTACTTC.

In DNA form, the CDR3 reads TGTGCCAGCAGCTCCCAGCGGGATCGGTACGAGCAGTACTTC. Translation gives CASSSQRDRYEQYF. The chain couples TRBV13 to TRBJ2-7; TRBD2 aligns across 7 bases. After removal of 4 bases from V and 4 bases from J, the junction contained 7 bases not matched to a gene. The CDR3 is made up of 14 amino acids. Germline-derived CDR1 and CDR2 are PRHDT and FYEKMQ (reference sequence).

The chain employs TRBV5-5 and TRBJ2-7; no clear D gene. CDR3 length equals 17 residues. The V gene's germline CDR1 is SGHKS and CDR2 YYEKEE (reference sequence). V lost 0 bases and J 0 bases, leaving 16 bases between the germline ends. The CDR3 loop reads CASSLGWLTTSSYEQYF. Here the CDR3 DNA reads TGTGCCAGCAGCTTGGGTTGGCTCACGACGAGCTCCTACGAGCAGTACTTC.

The V and J genes are TRBV6-5 and TRBJ2-7; a possible D gene is TRBD2 (5 bases). Germline V gives CDR1 MNHEY, CDR2 SVGAGI. The CDR3 sequence is 14 residues long. Trimming stripped 6 bases from V and 3 bases from J, with 15 bases between. The CDR3 is CASSRGQHNYEQYF. In DNA, the CDR3 is TGTGCCAGCAGCCGGGGTCAACACAACTACGAGCAGTACTTC.

The genes are TRBV7-3 and TRBJ2-1, with 7 bases fitting TRBD2. This CDR3 spans 14 amino acids. Germline CDR1 reads SGHTA; CDR2 reads FQGTGA. V trimming: 5 bases; J trimming: 7 bases; junction bases outside the gene matches: 8. The CDR3: CASSGLTGGNEQFF. Here the CDR3 DNA reads TGTGCCAGCAGCGGACTAACGGGAGGTAATGAGCAGTTCTTC.

This clone occurred once. The rearrangement joins TRBV28 to TRBJ1-1; D gene ambiguous. CDR3 length: 12 amino acids. The germline gives CDR1 MDHEN, CDR2 SYDVKM. The V and J ends lost 8 bases and 5 bases respectively, with 12 bases between them. CDR3 sequence: CASAIGWTEAFF. The CDR3 nucleotides read TGTGCCAGCGCTATAGGGTGGACTGAAGCTTTCTTT. Complete variable domain (other parts from reference TRBV28 and TRBJ1-1): DVKVTQSSRYLVKRTGEKVFLECVQDMDHENMFWYRQDPGLGLRLIYFSYDVKMKEKGDIPEGYSVSREKKERFSLILESASTNQTSMYLCASAIGWTEAFFGQGTRLTVV.